The subject of this entry is one TCR beta chain. From germline, CDR1 is GTSNPN and CDR2 SVGIG (reference sequence). The CDR3 contains 13 residues. V was shortened by 4 bases and J by 4 bases, with 10 bases between the two germline ends. The sample is drawn from a study of blood T cells in healthy people across ages. There were healthy Caucasian individuals from Russia, aged about 6 to 95, serving as donors. A J-beta primer mix and a sample-barcoded 5' primer were used in a second PCR of about 6 to 12 cycles. TCRdb re-called the 5' RACE reads with MiXCR, one entry per CDR3 protein. The sample has about 1.6 million distinct CDR3 sequences, around 35% seen once.

The sample consisted of blood. The J gene is TRBJ2-2, the V gene TRBV30; D is ambiguous. The sequence came from a woman aged 30 to 39 in good health. This chain's CDR3 is CAWKGTSTGELFF. The CDR3 DNA reads as TGTGCCTGGAAGGGTACCTCCACCGGGGAGCTGTTTTTT.